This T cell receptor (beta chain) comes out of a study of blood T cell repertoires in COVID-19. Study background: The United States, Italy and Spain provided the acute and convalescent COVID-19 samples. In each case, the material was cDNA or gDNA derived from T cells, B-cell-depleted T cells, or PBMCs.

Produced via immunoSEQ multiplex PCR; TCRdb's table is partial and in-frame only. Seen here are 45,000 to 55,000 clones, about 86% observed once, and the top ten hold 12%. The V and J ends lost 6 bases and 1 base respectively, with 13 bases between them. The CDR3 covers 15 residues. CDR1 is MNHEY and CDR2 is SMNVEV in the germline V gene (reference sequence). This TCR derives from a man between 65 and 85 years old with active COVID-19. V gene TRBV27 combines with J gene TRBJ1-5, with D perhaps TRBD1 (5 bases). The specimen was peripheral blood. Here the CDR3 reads CASSPRGVSNQPQHF. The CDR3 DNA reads TGTGCCAGCAGCCCTCGGGGGGTCAGCAATCAGCCCCAGCATTTT.